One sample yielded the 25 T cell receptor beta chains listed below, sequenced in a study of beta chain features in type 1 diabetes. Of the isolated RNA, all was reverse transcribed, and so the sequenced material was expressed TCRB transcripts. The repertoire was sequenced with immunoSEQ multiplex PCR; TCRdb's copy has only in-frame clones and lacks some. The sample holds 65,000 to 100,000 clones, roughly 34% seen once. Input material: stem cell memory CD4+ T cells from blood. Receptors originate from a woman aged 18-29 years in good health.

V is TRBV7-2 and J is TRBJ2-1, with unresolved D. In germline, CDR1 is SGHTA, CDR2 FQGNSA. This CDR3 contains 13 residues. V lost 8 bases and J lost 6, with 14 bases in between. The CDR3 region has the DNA TGTGCCAGCCAGATATATACGGGCAATGAGCAGTTCTTC. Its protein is CASQIYTGNEQFF.

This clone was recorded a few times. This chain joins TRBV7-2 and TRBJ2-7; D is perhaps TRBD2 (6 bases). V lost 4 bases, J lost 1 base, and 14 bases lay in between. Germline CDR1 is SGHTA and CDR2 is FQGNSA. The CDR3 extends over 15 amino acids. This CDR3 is CASSYYTSRSYEQYF. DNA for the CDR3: TGTGCCAGCAGCTATTACACTAGCAGATCCTACGAGCAGTACTTC. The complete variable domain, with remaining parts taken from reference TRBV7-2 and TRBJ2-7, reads GAGVSQSPSNKVTEKGKDVELRCDPISGHTALYWYRQSLGQGLEFLIYFQGNSAPDKSGLPSDRFSAERTGGSVSTLTIQRTQQEDSAVYLCASSYYTSRSYEQYFGPGTRLTVT.

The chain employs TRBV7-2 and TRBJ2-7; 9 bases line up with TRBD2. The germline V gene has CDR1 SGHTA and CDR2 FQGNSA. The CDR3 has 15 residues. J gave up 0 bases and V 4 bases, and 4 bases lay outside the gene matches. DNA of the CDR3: TGTGCCAGCAGCTCAGCGGGAGGCAGCTCCTACGAGCAGTACTTC. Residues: CASSSAGGSSYEQYF.

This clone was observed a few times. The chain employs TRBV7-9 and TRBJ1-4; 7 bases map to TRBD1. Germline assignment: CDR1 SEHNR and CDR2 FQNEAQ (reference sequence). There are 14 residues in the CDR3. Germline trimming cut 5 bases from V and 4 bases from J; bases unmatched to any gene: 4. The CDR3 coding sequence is TGTGCCAGCAGCCAGGGACAGAATAATGAAAAACTGTTTTTT. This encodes CASSQGQNNEKLFF.

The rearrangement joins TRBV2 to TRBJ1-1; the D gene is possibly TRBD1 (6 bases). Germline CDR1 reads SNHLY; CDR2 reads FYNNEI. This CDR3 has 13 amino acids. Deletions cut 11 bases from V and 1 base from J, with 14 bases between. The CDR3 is CAGGGLGNTEAFF. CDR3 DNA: TGTGCCGGGGGGGGGCTCGGGAACACTGAAGCTTTCTTT. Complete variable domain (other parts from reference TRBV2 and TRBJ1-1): EPEVTQTPSHQVTQMGQEVILRCVPISNHLYFYWYRQILGQKVEFLVSFYNNEISEKSEIFDDQFSVERPDGSNFTLKIRSTKLEDSAMYFCAGGGLGNTEAFFGQGTRLTVV.

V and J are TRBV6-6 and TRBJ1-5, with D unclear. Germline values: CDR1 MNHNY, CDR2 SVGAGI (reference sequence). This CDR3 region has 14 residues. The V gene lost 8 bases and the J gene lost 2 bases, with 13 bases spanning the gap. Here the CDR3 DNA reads TGTGCCAGCGCGCGCCGCCAAGGCAATCAGCCCCAGCATTTT. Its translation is CASARRQGNQPQHF.

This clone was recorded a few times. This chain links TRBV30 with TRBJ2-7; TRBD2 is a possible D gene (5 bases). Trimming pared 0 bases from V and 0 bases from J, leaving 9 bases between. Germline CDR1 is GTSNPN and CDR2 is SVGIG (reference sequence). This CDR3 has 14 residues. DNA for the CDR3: TGTGCCTGGAGTGTGAGGGCGAACTCCTACGAGCAGTACTTC. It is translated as CAWSVRANSYEQYF.

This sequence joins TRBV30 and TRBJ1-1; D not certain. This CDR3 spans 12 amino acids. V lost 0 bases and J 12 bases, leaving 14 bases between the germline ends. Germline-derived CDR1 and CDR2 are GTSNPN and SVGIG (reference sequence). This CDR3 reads CAWSVQALITFF. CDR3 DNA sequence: TGTGCCTGGAGTGTGCAAGCTCTAATAACTTTCTTT.

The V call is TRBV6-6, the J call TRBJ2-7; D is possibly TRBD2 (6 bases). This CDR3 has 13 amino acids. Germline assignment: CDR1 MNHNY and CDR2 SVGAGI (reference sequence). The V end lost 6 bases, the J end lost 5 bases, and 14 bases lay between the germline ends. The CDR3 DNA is TGTGCCAGCAGCGGTAGGAGGGCCGACGAGCAGTACTTC. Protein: CASSGRRADEQYF.

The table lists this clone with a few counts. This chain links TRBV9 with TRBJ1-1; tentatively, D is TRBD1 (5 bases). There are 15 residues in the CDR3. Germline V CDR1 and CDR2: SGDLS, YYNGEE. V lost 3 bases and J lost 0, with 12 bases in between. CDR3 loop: CASSEGVRMNTEAFF. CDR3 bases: TGTGCCAGCAGCGAAGGGGTACGGATGAACACTGAAGCTTTCTTT.

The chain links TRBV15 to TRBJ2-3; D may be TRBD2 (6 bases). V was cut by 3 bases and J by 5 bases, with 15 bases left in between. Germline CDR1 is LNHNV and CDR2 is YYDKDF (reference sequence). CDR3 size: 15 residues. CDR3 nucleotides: TGTGCCACCAGCAGGCGGGACCCAGGAGGAGATACGCAGTATTTT. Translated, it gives CATSRRDPGGDTQYF.

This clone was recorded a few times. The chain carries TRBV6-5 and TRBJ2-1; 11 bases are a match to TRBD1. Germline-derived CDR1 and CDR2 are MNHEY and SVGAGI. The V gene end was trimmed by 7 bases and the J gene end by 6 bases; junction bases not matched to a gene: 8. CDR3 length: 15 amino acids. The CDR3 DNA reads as TGTGCCAGCAAGTGGTGGGGGACAGGGGGCAATGAGCAGTTCTTC. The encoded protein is CASKWWGTGGNEQFF.

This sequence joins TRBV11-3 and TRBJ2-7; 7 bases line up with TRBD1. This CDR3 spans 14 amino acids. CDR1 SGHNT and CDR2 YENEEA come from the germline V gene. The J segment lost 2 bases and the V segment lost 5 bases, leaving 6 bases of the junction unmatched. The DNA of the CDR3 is TGTGCCAGCAGCCCCGGACAGGCCCCCTACGAGCAGTACTTC. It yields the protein CASSPGQAPYEQYF.

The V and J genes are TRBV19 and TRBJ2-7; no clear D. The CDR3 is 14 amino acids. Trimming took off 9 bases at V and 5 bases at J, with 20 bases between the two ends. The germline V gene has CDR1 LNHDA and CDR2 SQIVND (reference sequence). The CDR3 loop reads CASSDSSISHEQYF. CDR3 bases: TGTGCCAGCAGTGACTCGTCGATTAGCCACGAGCAGTACTTC. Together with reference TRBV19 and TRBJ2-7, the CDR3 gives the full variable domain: DGGITQSPKYLFRKEGQNVTLSCEQNLNHDAMYWYRQDPGQGLRLIYYSQIVNDFQKGDIAEGYSVSREKKESFPLTVTSAQKNPTAFYLCASSDSSISHEQYFGPGTRLTVT.

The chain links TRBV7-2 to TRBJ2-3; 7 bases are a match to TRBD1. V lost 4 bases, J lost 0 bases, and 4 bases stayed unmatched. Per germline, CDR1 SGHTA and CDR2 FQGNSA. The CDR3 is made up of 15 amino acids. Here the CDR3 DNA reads TGTGCCAGCAGCTCTTACAGGGGTAGCACAGATACGCAGTATTTT. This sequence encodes CASSSYRGSTDTQYF. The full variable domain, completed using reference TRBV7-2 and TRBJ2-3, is GAGVSQSPSNKVTEKGKDVELRCDPISGHTALYWYRQSLGQGLEFLIYFQGNSAPDKSGLPSDRFSAERTGGSVSTLTIQRTQQEDSAVYLCASSSYRGSTDTQYFGPGTRLTVL.

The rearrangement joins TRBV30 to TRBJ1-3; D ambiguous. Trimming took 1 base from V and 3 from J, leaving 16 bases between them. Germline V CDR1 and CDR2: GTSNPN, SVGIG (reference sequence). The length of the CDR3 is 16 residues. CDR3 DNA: TGTGCCTGGAGTGCCCAATCGACGCGGATTGGAAACACCATATATTTT. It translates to CAWSAQSTRIGNTIYF.

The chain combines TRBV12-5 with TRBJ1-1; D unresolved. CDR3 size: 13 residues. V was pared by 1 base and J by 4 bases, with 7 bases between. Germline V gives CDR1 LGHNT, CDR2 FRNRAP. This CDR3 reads CASGLGERTEAFF. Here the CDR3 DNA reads TGTGCTAGTGGTTTGGGCGAACGCACTGAAGCTTTCTTT.

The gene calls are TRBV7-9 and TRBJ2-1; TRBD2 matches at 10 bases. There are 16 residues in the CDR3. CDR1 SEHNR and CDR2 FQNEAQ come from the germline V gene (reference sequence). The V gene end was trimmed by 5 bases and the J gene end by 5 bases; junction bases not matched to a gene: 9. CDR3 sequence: CASSRTRLAGNNEQFF. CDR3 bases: TGTGCCAGCAGCCGAACCCGACTAGCGGGTAACAATGAGCAGTTCTTC.

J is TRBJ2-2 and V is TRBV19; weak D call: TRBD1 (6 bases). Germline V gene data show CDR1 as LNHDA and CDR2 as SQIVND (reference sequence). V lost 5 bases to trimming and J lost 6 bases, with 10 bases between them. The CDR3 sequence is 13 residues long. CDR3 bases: TGTGCCAGTAGTCACAGGGTCCCCGGGGAGCTGTTTTTT. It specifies CASSHRVPGELFF. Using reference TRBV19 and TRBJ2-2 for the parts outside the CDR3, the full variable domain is DGGITQSPKYLFRKEGQNVTLSCEQNLNHDAMYWYRQDPGQGLRLIYYSQIVNDFQKGDIAEGYSVSREKKESFPLTVTSAQKNPTAFYLCASSHRVPGELFFGEGSRLTVL.

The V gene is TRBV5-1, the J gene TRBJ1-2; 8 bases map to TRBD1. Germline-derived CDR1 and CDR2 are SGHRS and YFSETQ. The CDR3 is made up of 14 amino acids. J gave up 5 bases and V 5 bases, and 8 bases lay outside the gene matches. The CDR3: CASRQGQGTYGYTF. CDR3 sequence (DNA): TGCGCCAGCAGACAAGGACAGGGAACATATGGCTACACCTTC.

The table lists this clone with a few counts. The DNA for the CDR3 is TGTGCCAGCAGCTCCTCTGGCGGGAGATGGGCAGATACGCAGTATTTT. It is translated as CASSSSGGRWADTQYF. The chain combines TRBV5-4 with TRBJ2-3; 7 bases are a match to TRBD2. Per the germline V gene, CDR1 is SGHNT and CDR2 is YYREEE (reference sequence). The V and J ends lost 3 bases and 4 bases, in that order; junction bases with no gene match: 11. The CDR3 spans 16 residues.

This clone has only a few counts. The CDR3 bases are TGCGCCAGCAGCCAAGTCTTCCGGGGTCACGAGCAGTACTTC. Protein: CASSQVFRGHEQYF. The V and J genes are TRBV4-1 and TRBJ2-7; TRBD2 might be the D (5 bases). Germline V gene data show CDR1 as MGHRA and CDR2 as YSYEKL. With 1 base removed from V and 5 bases from J, the gap between germline ends came to 12 bases. CDR3 length: 14 amino acids.

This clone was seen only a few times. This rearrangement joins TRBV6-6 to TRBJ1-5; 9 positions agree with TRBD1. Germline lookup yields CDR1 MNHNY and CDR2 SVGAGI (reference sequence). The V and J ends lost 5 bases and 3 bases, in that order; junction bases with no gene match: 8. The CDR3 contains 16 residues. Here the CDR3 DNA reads TGTGCCAGCAGTAAACAGGGGGCGCAGAACAATCAGCCCCAGCATTTT. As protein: CASSKQGAQNNQPQHF.

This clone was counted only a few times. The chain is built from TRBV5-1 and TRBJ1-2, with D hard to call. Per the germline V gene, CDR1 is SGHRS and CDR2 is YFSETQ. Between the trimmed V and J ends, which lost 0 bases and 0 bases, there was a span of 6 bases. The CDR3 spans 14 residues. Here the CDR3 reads CASSLDTANYGYTF. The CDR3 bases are TGCGCCAGCAGCTTGGATACAGCTAACTATGGCTACACCTTC.

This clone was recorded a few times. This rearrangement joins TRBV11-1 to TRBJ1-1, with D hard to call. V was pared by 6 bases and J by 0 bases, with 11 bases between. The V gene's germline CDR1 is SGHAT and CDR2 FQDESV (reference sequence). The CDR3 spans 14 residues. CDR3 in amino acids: CASRHNQVNTEAFF. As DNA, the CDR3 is TGTGCCAGCAGACATAATCAGGTGAACACTGAAGCTTTCTTT. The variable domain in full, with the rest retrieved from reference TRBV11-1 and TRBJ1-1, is EAEVAQSPRYKITEKSQAVAFWCDPISGHATLYWYRQILGQGPELLVQFQDESVVDDSQLPKDRFSAERLKGVDSTLKIQPAELGDSAMYLCASRHNQVNTEAFFGQGTRLTVV.